This TCR beta chain emerged from a study of blood T cells in healthy people across ages. Study findings and constraints: Unknown donor CMV status possibly confounded expanded clonotype changes. Estimates of diversity drawn from one million T cells were considered underestimates.

The CDR3 loop spans 14 amino acids. Germline loops: CDR1 DFQATT, CDR2 SNEGSKA (reference sequence). Each sample provided at least 5 micrograms of extracted total RNA. Primers used in a second PCR of about 6 to 11 cycles were a sample-barcoded 5' primer and a J-beta primer mix. A template-switch adaptor containing 12 random nucleotides labeled each cDNA molecule. TCRdb redid the calling of the 5' RACE reads with MiXCR, one entry per CDR3 protein. The sample carries fewer than 2,000,000 distinct CDR3 sequences, almost 35% recorded once. With respect to this clonotype: Its matching antigen is unknown.

The source of this sequence is a woman aged 30 to 39 in good health. The sequencing sample was made of blood. This chain uses TRBV20-1 with TRBJ2-7, with 9 bases that match TRBD2. TRBJ2-5 explains the end of the DNA better; the J call may be wrong. CDR3 amino acids: CSARFGGGAGTQYF. CDR3 coding DNA: TGCAGTGCTAGATTCGGCGGGGGGGCTGGGACCCAGTACTTC.